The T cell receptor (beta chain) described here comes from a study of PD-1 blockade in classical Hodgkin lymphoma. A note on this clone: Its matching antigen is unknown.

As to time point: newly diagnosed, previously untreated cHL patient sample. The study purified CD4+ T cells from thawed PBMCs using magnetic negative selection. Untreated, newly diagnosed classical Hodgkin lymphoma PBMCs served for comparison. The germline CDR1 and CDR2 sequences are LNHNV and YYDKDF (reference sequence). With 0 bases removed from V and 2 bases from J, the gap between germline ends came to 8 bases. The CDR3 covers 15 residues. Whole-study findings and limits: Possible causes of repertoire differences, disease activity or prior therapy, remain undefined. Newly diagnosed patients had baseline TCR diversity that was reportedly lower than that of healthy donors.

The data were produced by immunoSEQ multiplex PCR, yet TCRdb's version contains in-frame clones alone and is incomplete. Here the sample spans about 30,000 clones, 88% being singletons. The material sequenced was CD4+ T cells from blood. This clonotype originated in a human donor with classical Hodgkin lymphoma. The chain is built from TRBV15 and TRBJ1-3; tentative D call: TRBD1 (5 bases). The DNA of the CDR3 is TGTGCCACCAGCAGAGATTGGGGCCCTGGAAACACCATATATTTT. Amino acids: CATSRDWGPGNTIYF. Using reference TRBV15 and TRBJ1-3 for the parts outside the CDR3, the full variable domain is DAMVIQNPRYQVTQFGKPVTLSCSQTLNHNVMYWYQQKSSQAPKLLFHYYDKDFNNEADTPDNFQSRRPNTSFCFLDIRSPGLGDTAMYLCATSRDWGPGNTIYFGEGSWLTVV.